This T cell receptor beta chain was documented in a study of blood T cell repertoires in COVID-19. As handled by the study authors: Estimation of nucleated cell counts was performed using reference gene primer amplification. The protocol was immunoSEQ multiplex PCR, while the TCRdb copy is restricted to in-frame clones and leaves out a portion. The DNA gave D and trimming, while V, J and clone size come from that table. This sample has some 300,000 clones, with roughly nine tenths found just once. The origin of this receptor is a man younger than 35 with active or convalescent COVID-19. Source material: peripheral blood.

Written as DNA, the CDR3 is TGCGCCAGCAGCTTAGCAATCAGGGAAAACACCGGGGAGCTGTTTTTT. This encodes CASSLAIRENTGELFF. The rearrangement links TRBV5-1 to TRBJ2-2; weak D call: TRBD1 (5 bases). The CDR3 is 16 residues long. The V end was cut by 2 bases, the J end by 2 bases, with 13 bases between. Germline V gene data show CDR1 as SGHRS and CDR2 as YFSETQ.